The rows below give T cell receptor beta chains drawn from one sample of a study of identical twins. TCRdb independently ran MiXCR on the 5' RACE reads; one entry per CDR3 protein. The repertoire holds around 340,000 distinct CDR3 sequences, 9% to 10% seen once, with about 9.1% in the top ten. The sequencing input was naive T cells sorted from blood. The receptors stem from a woman aged 45 to 65 in good health. The CDR3 runs from the conserved cysteine through the conserved F or W. D genes are given only for firm matches. Clone sizes are given selectively: once, few, many, or a class where the clone is expanded.

DNA	CDR3	length	V	size	D	J
TGTGCCAGCAGCTCCGGCTTTGGGCCCGGCGGCTACACCTTC	CASSSGFGPGGYTF	14	TRBV7-2	many	.	TRBJ1-2
TGTGCCAGCAGCCAAGTTAAAATTAGCGCTTTAAGATACAATGAGCAGTTCTTC	CASSQVKISALRYNEQFF	18	TRBV3-1	.	.	TRBJ2-1
TGCGCCAGCAGCAAAGACAGAGGGCTAAACACCATATATTTT	CASSKDRGLNTIYF	14	TRBV4-1	many	.	TRBJ1-3
TGTGCCACCAGGGTAGGGCGCCAGCCCTACAATGAGCAGTTCTTC	CATRVGRQPYNEQFF	15	TRBV15	many	.	TRBJ2-1
TGTGCCATCAGGGGGACAGGGAACAATGAGCAGTTCTTC	CAIRGTGNNEQFF	13	TRBV10-3	few	TRBD1	TRBJ2-1
TGTGCCAGCAGCCCTAGTCATGAAGATACGCAGTATTTT	CASSPSHEDTQYF	13	TRBV9	few	.	TRBJ2-3
TGTGCCATCAGTGCTTCGACAGGGTGGATTTACACCTTC	CAISASTGWIYTF	13	TRBV10-3	many	TRBD1	TRBJ1-2
TGTGCCAGCAGCGTAGTAATGGACAGGGGGACCGGGGAGCTGTTTTTT	CASSVVMDRGTGELFF	16	TRBV9	many	TRBD1	TRBJ2-2
TGTGCCACCAGTCCACCCCCCCGACAGAGCTCCTACAATGAGCAGTTCTTC	CATSPPPRQSSYNEQFF	17	TRBV15	few	.	TRBJ2-1
TGTGCCACCGGACAGGAAGAAAAACTGTTTTTT	CATGQEEKLFF	11	TRBV7-9	many	TRBD1	TRBJ1-4
TGCAGCGTTGGGGCAGCTAGCACAGATACGCAGTATTTT	CSVGAASTDTQYF	13	TRBV29-1	few	.	TRBJ2-3
TGTGCCAGCAGTCAGACAGGGGGCGGCGGAGATACGCAGTATTTT	CASSQTGGGGDTQYF	15	TRBV12-3/TRBV12-4	many	TRBD1	TRBJ2-3
TGTGCCACCAGTGATTTTGCCAACAATGAGCAGTTCTTC	CATSDFANNEQFF	13	TRBV24-1	.	.	TRBJ2-1
TGTGCCAGCAGCAAAAGGACTAGCGGGTCTATCCAAGAGACCCAGTACTTC	CASSKRTSGSIQETQYF	17	TRBV21-1	few	.	TRBJ2-5
TGTGCCAGCAGCGACCAACGGACTAGTCTAGGCAACGAGCAGTTCTTC	CASSDQRTSLGNEQFF	16	TRBV7-9	many	TRBD2	TRBJ2-1
TGTGCCAGCAGCGCGGGCGCCTCCTACAATGAGCAGTTCTTC	CASSAGASYNEQFF	14	TRBV27	few	.	TRBJ2-1
TGTGCCAGCAGCCAAGTGGCAGGGTATGATTCACCCCTCCACTTT	CASSQVAGYDSPLHF	15	TRBV3-1	few	.	TRBJ1-6
TGTGCCAGCACCCCCCGGAGCCAAAGCACAGATACGCAGTATTTT	CASTPRSQSTDTQYF	15	TRBV6-5	many	.	TRBJ2-3
TGTGCCTGGAGTTTGACTAGCGGGAGAACCGGGGAGCTGTTTTTT	CAWSLTSGRTGELFF	15	TRBV30	few	TRBD2	TRBJ2-2
TGTGCCAGCAGGGGGTTGGGACAGAATTCACCCCTCCACTTT	CASRGLGQNSPLHF	14	TRBV2	.	TRBD1	TRBJ1-6
TGTGCCATCAGAATGGACAGGGGCGAGAATCAGCCCCAGCATTTT	CAIRMDRGENQPQHF	15	TRBV10-3	few	TRBD1	TRBJ1-5
TGTGCCAGCAGCCAATTGGGGGAGGAAGAGACCCAGTACTTC	CASSQLGEEETQYF	14	TRBV3-1	few	.	TRBJ2-5
TGCGCCAGCAGTCCCCTGGATGCACGAGGTGAAGCTTTCTTT	CASSPLDARGEAFF	14	TRBV10-1	.	.	TRBJ1-1
TGTGCCACCAGCAGAGATCCAAGCGGGAGAAACTATGAGCAGTTCTTC	CATSRDPSGRNYEQFF	16	TRBV15	many	TRBD2	TRBJ2-1
TGCGCCAGCAGCATGGACGGAAGAGGGCACACCGGGGAGCTGTTTTTT	CASSMDGRGHTGELFF	16	TRBV5-1	.	.	TRBJ2-2
TGCGCCAGCAGCTTGGCGGGGCTAGCTTACAATGAGCAGTTCTTC	CASSLAGLAYNEQFF	15	TRBV5-1	.	.	TRBJ2-1
TGCGCCAGCAGCTTGGTTGCGGGGGTCTACTCCTACGAGCAGTACTTC	CASSLVAGVYSYEQYF	16	TRBV5-1	few	TRBD2	TRBJ2-7
TGCGCCAGCAGCTTGTGGGGTGAGGCTTTCTTT	CASSLWGEAFF	11	TRBV5-1	.	.	TRBJ1-1
TGTGCCAGCAGCCCAAGGCAGCAGATCACAGATACGCAGTATTTT	CASSPRQQITDTQYF	15	TRBV14	few	.	TRBJ2-3
TGCGCCAGCAGCCTCCAGTGGTCACTCTATGGCTACACCTTC	CASSLQWSLYGYTF	14	TRBV4-1	.	.	TRBJ1-2
TGTGCCAGCAGCGTAGGGGTGGATCAAGTCTACGAGCAGTACTTC	CASSVGVDQVYEQYF	15	TRBV9	.	.	TRBJ2-7
TGTGCCAGCAGTTCCTTAGTCTCCTACAATGAGCAGTTCTTC	CASSSLVSYNEQFF	14	TRBV27	few	.	TRBJ2-1
TGTGCCACCAGTGATTTGCGGGCGGGCACCTACAATGAGCAGTTCTTC	CATSDLRAGTYNEQFF	16	TRBV24-1	.	.	TRBJ2-1
TGCAGTGCTAGAGCAGACTGGAACAATGAGCAGTTCTTC	CSARADWNNEQFF	13	TRBV20-1	.	.	TRBJ2-1
TGTGCCAGCAGAATCGACCGCTACGAGCAGTACTTC	CASRIDRYEQYF	12	TRBV5-4	few	.	TRBJ2-7
TGTGCCAGCAGTTCCGGACTAGTCTCCTACGAGCAGTACTTC	CASSSGLVSYEQYF	14	TRBV12-3/TRBV12-4	.	TRBD2	TRBJ2-7
TGCGCCAGCAGCACCTTGTCGCGGGATACGCAGTATTTT	CASSTLSRDTQYF	13	TRBV5-1	few	.	TRBJ2-3
TGTGCCAGCAGACCCCGGGACGGACAAGAGACCCAGTACTTC	CASRPRDGQETQYF	14	TRBV2	.	.	TRBJ2-5
TGTGCCATCAGTGACCCCATCGGGCTAGCGGTCACCGGGGAGCTGTTTTTT	CAISDPIGLAVTGELFF	17	TRBV10-3	many	TRBD2	TRBJ2-2
TGTGCCACCAGTGGCCCAACAGGGTCCGGGGCCAACGTCCTGACTTTC	CATSGPTGSGANVLTF	16	TRBV24-1	few	.	TRBJ2-6
TGCAGCGTGGAAAGATTGGGCTTTACAGAGACCCAGTACTTC	CSVERLGFTETQYF	14	TRBV29-1	few	.	TRBJ2-5
TGTGCCAGCAGCCAAGTAGGCGGATCGAACACCGGGGAGCTGTTTTTT	CASSQVGGSNTGELFF	16	TRBV3-1	.	.	TRBJ2-2
TGCAGTGCTAGAGATGTGGCGGGAGCCTACAATGAGCAGTTCTTC	CSARDVAGAYNEQFF	15	TRBV20-1	.	TRBD2	TRBJ2-1
TGTGCCAGCAGTTTTAACAGGGGGCGGGGCTACACCTTC	CASSFNRGRGYTF	13	TRBV12-3/TRBV12-4	many	TRBD1	TRBJ1-2
TGCAGTGCTAGCTCTGGAAACACGGGAGGAGGAAACACCATATATTTT	CSASSGNTGGGNTIYF	16	TRBV20-1	many	.	TRBJ1-3
TGTGCCACCAGCAGAGTAGACAGGAATAACTATGGCTACACCTTC	CATSRVDRNNYGYTF	15	TRBV15	.	.	TRBJ1-2
TGCAGTGCTTATCTACCGTGGGGTAGCGGGAGTGCCGATGAGCAGTTCTTC	CSAYLPWGSGSADEQFF	17	TRBV20-1	.	TRBD2	TRBJ2-1